Listed below are T cell receptor beta chains from one sample, sequenced in a study of shared clonotypes between healthy human individuals. Sequenced by immunoSEQ multiplex PCR; TCRdb stores in-frame clones only, minus some. Of roughly 2.6 million clones listed, around nine tenths are singletons. Sequenced input: naive CD4+ T cells sorted from blood. The source is a man younger than 35 in good health. CDR3s leave out the opening cysteine and the closing phenylalanine or tryptophan. Fields, in order: CDR3 protein, J gene, V gene.

CDR3aa: ASSVRAGGRTNEKLF; j_gene: TRBJ1-4; v_gene: TRBV5-1
CDR3aa: ASSTGENEQY; j_gene: TRBJ2-7; v_gene: TRBV7-9
CDR3aa: ASSQGGSSNQPQH; j_gene: TRBJ1-5; v_gene: TRBV4-2
CDR3aa: ASSVGLAGGLNTGELF; j_gene: TRBJ2-2; v_gene: TRBV6-1
CDR3aa: ASSQVGQLMGRRTGELF; j_gene: TRBJ2-2; v_gene: TRBV4-3
CDR3aa: ASSPPRQDEQF; j_gene: TRBJ2-1; v_gene: TRBV7-8
CDR3aa: ASSPLTGANVLT; j_gene: TRBJ2-6; v_gene: TRBV27
CDR3aa: ASSLGGTGEAF; j_gene: TRBJ1-1; v_gene: TRBV7-6
CDR3aa: ASSLGGTGGFSYEQY; j_gene: TRBJ2-7; v_gene: TRBV7-9
CDR3aa: ASSYGQPNEKLF; j_gene: TRBJ1-4; v_gene: TRBV5-1
CDR3aa: ASSATGNYGYT; j_gene: TRBJ1-2; v_gene: TRBV5-1